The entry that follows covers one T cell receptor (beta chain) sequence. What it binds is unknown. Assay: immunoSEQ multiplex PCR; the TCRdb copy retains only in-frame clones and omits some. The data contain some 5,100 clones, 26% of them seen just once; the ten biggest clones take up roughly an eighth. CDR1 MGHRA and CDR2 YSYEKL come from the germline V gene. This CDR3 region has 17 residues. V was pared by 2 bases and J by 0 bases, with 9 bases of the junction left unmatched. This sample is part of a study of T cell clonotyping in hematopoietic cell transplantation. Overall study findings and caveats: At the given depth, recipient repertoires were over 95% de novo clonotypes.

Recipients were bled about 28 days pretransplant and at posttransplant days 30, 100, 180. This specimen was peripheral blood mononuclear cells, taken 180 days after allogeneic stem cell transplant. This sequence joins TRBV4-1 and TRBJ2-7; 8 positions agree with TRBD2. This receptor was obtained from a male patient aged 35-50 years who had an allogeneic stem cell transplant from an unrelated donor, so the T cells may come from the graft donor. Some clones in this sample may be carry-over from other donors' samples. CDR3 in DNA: TGCGCCAGCAGCCAATATTTCGGCGGGAGGCCCTCCTACGAGCAGTACTTC. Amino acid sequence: CASSQYFGGRPSYEQYF.